This record covers a single TCR beta chain. The target antigen is unknown. Donors included only healthy HIV-negative adults lacking recent acute infections or vaccinations. This specimen belongs to a study of shared clonotypes between healthy human individuals. Findings and caveats of the study: On the whole, naive subsets had larger estimated richness than memory subsets had. Non-shared clonotypes had lower generation probabilities than those shared by all four donors.

Repertoires were generated with immunoSEQ multiplex PCR, while TCRdb's copy carries only in-frame clones and drops some. The sample holds 1.5 million to 1.9 million clones, under 99% seen once. Germline lookup yields CDR1 SGHVS and CDR2 FQNEAQ. This CDR3 is 14 amino acids long. Trimming removed 2 bases at V and 6 bases at J, with 13 bases between. The chain recombines TRBV7-8 with TRBJ2-5; D remains ambiguous. The TCR was taken from a man aged 25 to 40 in good health. The sequencing input was naive CD4+ T cells sorted from blood. Subset specified: CD45RA+ positively selected. The CDR3 sequence is CASSLSGLPQTQYF. The CDR3, as DNA: TGTGCCAGCAGCTTATCTGGCTTGCCCCAGACCCAGTACTTC.